Given below is one TCR beta chain in context. Libraries were prepared by immunoSEQ multiplex PCR; TCRdb keeps only in-frame clonotypes and omits some of them. The table shows more than 150,000 clones, with nearly 80% occurring only once. This record belongs to a study of blood T cell repertoires in COVID-19. Per the germline V gene, CDR1 is MDHEN and CDR2 is SYDVKM. After removal of 6 bases from V and 2 bases from J, the junction contained 7 bases not matched to a gene. The CDR3 consists of 14 residues. All enrollees were roughly 18 to 95 years old and from roughly 22 US areas. Researchers sorted participants into cohorts using their self-reported clinical history. Those designated as exposed participants met a COVID-19 case within 2 weeks before study entry.

Sequencing was carried out using PBMCs or T cells enriched from blood (not recorded which). This rearrangement joins TRBV28 to TRBJ2-7; the match to TRBD2 covers 7 bases. The receptor comes from a man in his fifties or sixties who had been exposed to COVID-19. DNA of the CDR3: TGTGCCAGCAGGGGGGAGGGTCGGGCCTACGAGCAGTACTTC. It is translated as CASRGEGRAYEQYF. Combining the CDR3 with reference TRBV28 and TRBJ2-7 gives the whole variable domain DVKVTQSSRYLVKRTGEKVFLECVQDMDHENMFWYRQDPGLGLRLIYFSYDVKMKEKGDIPEGYSVSREKKERFSLILESASTNQTSMYLCASRGEGRAYEQYFGPGTRLTVT.